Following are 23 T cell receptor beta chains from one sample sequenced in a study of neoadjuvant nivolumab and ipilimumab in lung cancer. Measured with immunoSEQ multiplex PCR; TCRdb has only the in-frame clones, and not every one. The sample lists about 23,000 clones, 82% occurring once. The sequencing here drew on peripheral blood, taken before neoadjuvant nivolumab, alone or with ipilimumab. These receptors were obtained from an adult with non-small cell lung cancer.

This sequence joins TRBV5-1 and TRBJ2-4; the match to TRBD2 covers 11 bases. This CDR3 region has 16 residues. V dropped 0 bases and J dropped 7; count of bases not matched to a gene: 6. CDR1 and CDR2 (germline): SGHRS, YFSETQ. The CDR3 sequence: CASSLEGTSGTNIQYF. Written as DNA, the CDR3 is TGCGCCAGCAGCTTGGAAGGGACTAGCGGCACGAACATTCAGTACTTC.

CDR3 sequence reads: CSVEEGDYGYTF. Here the CDR3 DNA reads TGCAGCGTTGAAGAAGGGGACTATGGCTACACCTTC. V is TRBV29-1 and J is TRBJ1-2; tentative D call: TRBD1 (5 bases). This CDR3 has 12 amino acids. CDR1 SQVTM and CDR2 ANQGSEA come from the germline V gene. The V end lost 0 bases, the J end lost 3 bases, and 5 bases lay between the germline ends.

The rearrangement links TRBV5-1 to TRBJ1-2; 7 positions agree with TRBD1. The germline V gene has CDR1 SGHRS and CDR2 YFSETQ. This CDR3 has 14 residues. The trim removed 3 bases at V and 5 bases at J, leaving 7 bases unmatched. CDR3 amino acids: CASSSPGQPYGYTF. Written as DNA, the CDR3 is TGCGCCAGCAGCTCTCCGGGACAGCCTTATGGCTACACCTTC.

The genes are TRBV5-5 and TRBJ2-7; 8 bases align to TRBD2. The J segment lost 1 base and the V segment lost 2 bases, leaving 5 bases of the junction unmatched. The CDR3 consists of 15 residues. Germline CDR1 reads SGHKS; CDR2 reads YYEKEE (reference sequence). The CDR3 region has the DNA TGTGCCAGCAGCTTAACTAGCGGTAATTCCTACGAGCAGTACTTC. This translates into CASSLTSGNSYEQYF.

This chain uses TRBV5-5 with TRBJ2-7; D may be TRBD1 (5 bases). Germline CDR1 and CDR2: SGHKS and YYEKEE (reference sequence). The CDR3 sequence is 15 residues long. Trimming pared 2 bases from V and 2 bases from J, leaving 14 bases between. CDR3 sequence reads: CASSLGPGLTYEQYF. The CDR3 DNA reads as TGTGCCAGCAGCTTAGGACCAGGGCTAACCTACGAGCAGTACTTC.

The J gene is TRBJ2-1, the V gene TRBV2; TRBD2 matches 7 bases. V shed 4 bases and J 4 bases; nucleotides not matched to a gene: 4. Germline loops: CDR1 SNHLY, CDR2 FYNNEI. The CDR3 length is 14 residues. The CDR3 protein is CASSGLASYNEQFF. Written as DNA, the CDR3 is TGTGCCAGCAGTGGACTAGCAAGTTACAATGAGCAGTTCTTC. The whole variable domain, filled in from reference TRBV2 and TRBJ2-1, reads EPEVTQTPSHQVTQMGQEVILRCVPISNHLYFYWYRQILGQKVEFLVSFYNNEISEKSEIFDDQFSVERPDGSNFTLKIRSTKLEDSAMYFCASSGLASYNEQFFGPGTRLTVL.

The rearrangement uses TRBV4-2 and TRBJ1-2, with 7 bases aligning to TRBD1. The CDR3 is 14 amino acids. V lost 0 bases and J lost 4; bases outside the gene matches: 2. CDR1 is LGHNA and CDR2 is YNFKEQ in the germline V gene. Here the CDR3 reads CASSQDAGGYGYTF. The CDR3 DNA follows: TGTGCCAGCAGCCAAGATGCAGGGGGCTATGGCTACACCTTC.

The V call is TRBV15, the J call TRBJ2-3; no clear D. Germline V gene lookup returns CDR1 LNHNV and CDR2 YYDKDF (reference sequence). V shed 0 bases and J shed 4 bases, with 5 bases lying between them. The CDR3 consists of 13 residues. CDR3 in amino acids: CATSRDAADTQYF. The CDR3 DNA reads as TGTGCCACCAGCAGAGATGCCGCAGATACGCAGTATTTT.

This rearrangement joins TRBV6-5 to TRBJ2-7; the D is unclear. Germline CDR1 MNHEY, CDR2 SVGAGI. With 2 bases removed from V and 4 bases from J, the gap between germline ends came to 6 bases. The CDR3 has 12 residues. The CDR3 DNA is TGTGCCAGCAGTTACGGTCCTTACGAGCAGTACTTC. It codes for CASSYGPYEQYF.

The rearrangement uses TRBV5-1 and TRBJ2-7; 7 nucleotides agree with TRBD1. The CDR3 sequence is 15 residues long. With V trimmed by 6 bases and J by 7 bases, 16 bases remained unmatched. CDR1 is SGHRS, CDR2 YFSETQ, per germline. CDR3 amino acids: CASTGEGDSLREQYF. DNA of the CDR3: TGCGCCAGCACCGGTGAGGGGGACAGCCTCCGGGAGCAGTACTTC.

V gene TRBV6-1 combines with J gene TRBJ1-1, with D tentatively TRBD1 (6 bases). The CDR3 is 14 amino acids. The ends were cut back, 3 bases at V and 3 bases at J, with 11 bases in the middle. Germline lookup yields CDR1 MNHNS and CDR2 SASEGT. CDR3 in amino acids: CASSDWGLDTEAFF. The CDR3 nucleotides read TGTGCCAGCAGTGACTGGGGGCTGGACACTGAAGCTTTCTTT.

The CDR3 loop reads CASSPSGTSAYNEQFF. The CDR3 DNA reads as TGTGCCAGCAGCCCAAGCGGGACTAGCGCCTACAATGAGCAGTTCTTC. The chain has TRBV7-2 and TRBJ2-1; 10 bases align to TRBD2. This CDR3 has 16 amino acids. The germline V gene encodes CDR1 SGHTA and CDR2 FQGNSA. The V and J ends lost 5 bases and 2 bases, in that order; junction bases with no gene match: 6.

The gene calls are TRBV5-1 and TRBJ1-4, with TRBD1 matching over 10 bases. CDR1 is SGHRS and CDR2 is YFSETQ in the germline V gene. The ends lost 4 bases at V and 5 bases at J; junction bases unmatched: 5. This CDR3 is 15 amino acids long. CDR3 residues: CASSPWGQGNEKLFF. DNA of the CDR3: TGCGCCAGCAGCCCATGGGGACAGGGGAATGAAAAACTGTTTTTT.

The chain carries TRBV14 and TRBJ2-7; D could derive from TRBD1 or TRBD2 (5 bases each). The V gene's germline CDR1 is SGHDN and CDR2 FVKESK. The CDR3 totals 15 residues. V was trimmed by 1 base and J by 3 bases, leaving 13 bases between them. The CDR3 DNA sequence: TGTGCCAGCAGCCAAGTTCCGGGACCCTACTACGAGCAGTACTTC. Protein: CASSQVPGPYYEQYF.

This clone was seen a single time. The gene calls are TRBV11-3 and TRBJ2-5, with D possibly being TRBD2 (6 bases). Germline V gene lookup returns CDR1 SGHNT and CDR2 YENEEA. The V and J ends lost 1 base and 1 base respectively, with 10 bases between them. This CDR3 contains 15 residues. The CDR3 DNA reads TGTGCCAGCAGCTTAGGCCGGGGAGGCCAAGAGACCCAGTACTTC. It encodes CASSLGRGGQETQYF.

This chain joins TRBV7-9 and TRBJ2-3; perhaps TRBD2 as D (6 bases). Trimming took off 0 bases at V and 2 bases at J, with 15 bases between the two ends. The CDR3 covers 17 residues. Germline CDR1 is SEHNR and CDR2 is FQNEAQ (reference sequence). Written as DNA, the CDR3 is TGTGCCAGCAGCTTAGCTTGGGGCGGGGAGAACACAGATACGCAGTATTTT. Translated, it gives CASSLAWGGENTDTQYF.

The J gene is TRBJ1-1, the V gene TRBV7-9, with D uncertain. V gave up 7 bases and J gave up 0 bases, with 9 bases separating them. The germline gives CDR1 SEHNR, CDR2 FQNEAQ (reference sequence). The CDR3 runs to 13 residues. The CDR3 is CASILGLNTEAFF. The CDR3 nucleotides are TGTGCCAGCATACTGGGGTTGAACACTGAAGCTTTCTTT. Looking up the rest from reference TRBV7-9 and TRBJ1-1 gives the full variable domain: DTGVSQNPRHKITKRGQNVTFRCDPISEHNRLYWYRQTLGQGPEFLTYFQNEAQLEKSRLLSDRFSAERPKGSFSTLEIQRTEQGDSAMYLCASILGLNTEAFFGQGTRLTVV.

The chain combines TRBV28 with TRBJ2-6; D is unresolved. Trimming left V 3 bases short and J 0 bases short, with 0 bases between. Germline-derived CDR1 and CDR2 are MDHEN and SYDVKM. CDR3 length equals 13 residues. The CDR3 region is CASSFSGANVLTF. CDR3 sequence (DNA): TGTGCCAGCAGTTTCTCTGGGGCCAACGTCCTGACTTTC.

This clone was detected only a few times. DNA of the CDR3: TGTGCCAGCAGTTCAGGAGACCCCAGATCGGGGGAGCAGTACTTC. Its translation is CASSSGDPRSGEQYF. The V call is TRBV9, the J call TRBJ2-7; a possible D gene is TRBD2 (5 bases). V lost 5 bases to trimming and J lost 7 bases, with 22 bases between them. The CDR3 totals 15 residues. Per the germline V gene, CDR1 is SGDLS and CDR2 is YYNGEE.

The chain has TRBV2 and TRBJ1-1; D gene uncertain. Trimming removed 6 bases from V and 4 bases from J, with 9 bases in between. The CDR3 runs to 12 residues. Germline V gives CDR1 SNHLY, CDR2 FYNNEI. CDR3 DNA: TGTGCCAGCAGCGTTATGGGCACTGAAGCTTTCTTT. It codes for CASSVMGTEAFF.

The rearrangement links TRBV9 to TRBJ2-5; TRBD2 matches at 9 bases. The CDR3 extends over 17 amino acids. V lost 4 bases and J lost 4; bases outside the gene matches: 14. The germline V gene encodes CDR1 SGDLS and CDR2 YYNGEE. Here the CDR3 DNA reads TGTGCCAGCAGCCCCCGTAGTAGCGGGGGCGGGAGAGAGACCCAGTACTTC. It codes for CASSPRSSGGGRETQYF.

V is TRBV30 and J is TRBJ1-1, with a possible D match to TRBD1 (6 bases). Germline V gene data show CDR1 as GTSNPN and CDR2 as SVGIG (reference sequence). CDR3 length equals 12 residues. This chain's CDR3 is CALTGMNTEAFF. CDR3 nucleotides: TGTGCTCTAACAGGGATGAACACTGAAGCTTTCTTT.

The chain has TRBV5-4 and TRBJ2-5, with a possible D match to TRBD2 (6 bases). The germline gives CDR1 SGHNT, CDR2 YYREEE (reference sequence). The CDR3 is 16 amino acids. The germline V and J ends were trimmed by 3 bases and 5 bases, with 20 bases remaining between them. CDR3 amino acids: CASSSISATRMETQYF. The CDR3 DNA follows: TGTGCCAGCAGCTCAATTAGCGCGACTAGAATGGAGACCCAGTACTTC.